The clone carrying this T cell receptor beta chain was seen only a few times. The data stem from a study of T cells in Graves' hyperthyroidism and ophthalmopathy. The CDR3 length is 11 residues. Germline V gives CDR1 DFQATT, CDR2 SNEGSKA (reference sequence). From RNA transcripts, TCR beta CDR3 regions were amplified. A set of HTBI primers served as the primers for a first-round RT-PCR of the TCR CDR3. One entry per CDR3 protein results from TCRdb running MiXCR on the multiplex PCR reads. The data contain 340,000 or so distinct CDR3 sequences, around a sixth of them singletons. The sequenced material came from blood. The rearrangement uses TRBV20-1 and TRBJ2-2; D is unclear. The source is a woman between 50 and 59 years old with Graves' hyperthyroidism. CDR3 sequence reads: CSVMNTGELFF. Here the CDR3 DNA reads TGCAGCGTAATGAACACCGGGGAGCTGTTTTTT.